This T cell receptor (beta chain) originates from a study of beta chain features in type 1 diabetes. Each population that was sorted was more than 95% pure. Study conclusions and caveats: Significant though moderate, a shortening of TCRB CDR3s appeared in all four CD4+ subsets of Type 1 diabetes patients. The study left unresolved whether HLA type influences TCRB rearrangement.

Expressed TCRB transcripts were sequenced, since all the RNA that had been isolated was reverse transcribed. Libraries were prepared by immunoSEQ multiplex PCR; TCRdb keeps only in-frame clonotypes and omits some of them. The sample yields about 340,000 clones, about a tenth seen once. Trimming took 4 bases from V and 8 from J, leaving 8 bases between them. Germline CDR1 is MNHNS and CDR2 is SASEGT. There are 11 residues in the CDR3. For this clone: The antigen is undetermined.

V usage is TRBV6-1 and J usage is TRBJ1-2, with D perhaps matching TRBD1 (5 bases). The clonotype was recovered from a man between 25 and 39 years old with type 1 diabetes. Material for sequencing was central memory CD4+ T cells from blood. The CDR3 loop is CASSAAGGYTF. In nucleotides, the CDR3 is TGTGCCAGCAGTGCAGCAGGGGGCTACACCTTC.